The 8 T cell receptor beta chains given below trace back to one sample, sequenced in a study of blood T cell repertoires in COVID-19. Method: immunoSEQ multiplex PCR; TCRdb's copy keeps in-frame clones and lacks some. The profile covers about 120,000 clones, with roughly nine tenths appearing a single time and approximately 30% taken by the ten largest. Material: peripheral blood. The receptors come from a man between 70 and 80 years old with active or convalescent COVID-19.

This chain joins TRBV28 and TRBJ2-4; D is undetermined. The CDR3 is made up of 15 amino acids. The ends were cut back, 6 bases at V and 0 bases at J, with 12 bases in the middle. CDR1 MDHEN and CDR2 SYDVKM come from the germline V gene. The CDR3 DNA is TGTGCCAGCAGCCCCGTCGGTTTAGCCAAAAACATTCAGTACTTC. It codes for CASSPVGLAKNIQYF.

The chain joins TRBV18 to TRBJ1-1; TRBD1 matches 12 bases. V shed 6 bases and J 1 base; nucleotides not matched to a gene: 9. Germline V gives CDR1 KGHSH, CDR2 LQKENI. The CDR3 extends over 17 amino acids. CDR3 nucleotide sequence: TGTGCCAGCTCCACCAGGGGACAGGGGGCGAGGAACACTGAAGCTTTCTTT. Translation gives CASSTRGQGARNTEAFF.

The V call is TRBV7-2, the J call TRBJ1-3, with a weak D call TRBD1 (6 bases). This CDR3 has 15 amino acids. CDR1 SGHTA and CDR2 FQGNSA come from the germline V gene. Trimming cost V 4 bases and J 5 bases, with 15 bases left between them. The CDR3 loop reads CASSYSQGTRNTIYF. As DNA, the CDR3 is TGTGCCAGCAGCTATTCCCAGGGGACAAGAAACACCATATATTTT.

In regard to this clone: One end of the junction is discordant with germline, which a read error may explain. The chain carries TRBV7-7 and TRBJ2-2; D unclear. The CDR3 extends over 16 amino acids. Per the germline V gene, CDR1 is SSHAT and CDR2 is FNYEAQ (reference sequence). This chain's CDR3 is CASSSLGQQNTGELFF. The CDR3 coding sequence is TGTGCTAGCAGCTCCCTAGGCCAGCAGAACACCGGGGAGCTGTTTTTT.

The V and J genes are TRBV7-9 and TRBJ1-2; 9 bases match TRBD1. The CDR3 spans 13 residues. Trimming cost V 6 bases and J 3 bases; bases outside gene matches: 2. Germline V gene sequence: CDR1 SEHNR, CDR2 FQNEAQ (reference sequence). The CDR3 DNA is TGTGCCAGCAGTCGACAGGGGGACTATGGCTACACCTTC. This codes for CASSRQGDYGYTF.

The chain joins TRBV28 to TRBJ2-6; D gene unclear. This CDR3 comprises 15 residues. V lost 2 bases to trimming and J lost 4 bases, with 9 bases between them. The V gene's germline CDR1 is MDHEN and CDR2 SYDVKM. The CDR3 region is CASSLDPRGANVLTF. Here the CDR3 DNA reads TGTGCCAGCAGTTTAGACCCCAGGGGGGCCAACGTCCTGACTTTC.

CDR3 amino acids: CASSLGTAGLGFF. The CDR3 DNA reads as TGTGCCAGCAGCCTAGGGACAGCGGGTTTAGGTTTCTTT. This chain connects TRBV5-6 to TRBJ1-1; TRBD1 matches at 7 bases. The CDR3 extends over 13 amino acids. CDR1 SGHDT and CDR2 YYEEEE come from the germline V gene. V lost 4 bases and J lost 13; bases outside the gene matches: 13.

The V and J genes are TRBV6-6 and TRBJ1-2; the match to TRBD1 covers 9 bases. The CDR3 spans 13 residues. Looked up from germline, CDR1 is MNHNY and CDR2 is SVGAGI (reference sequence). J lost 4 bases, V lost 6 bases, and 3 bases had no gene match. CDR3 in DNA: TGTGCCAGCAGAGAGGGACAGGGCTATGGCTACACCTTC. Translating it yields CASREGQGYGYTF.